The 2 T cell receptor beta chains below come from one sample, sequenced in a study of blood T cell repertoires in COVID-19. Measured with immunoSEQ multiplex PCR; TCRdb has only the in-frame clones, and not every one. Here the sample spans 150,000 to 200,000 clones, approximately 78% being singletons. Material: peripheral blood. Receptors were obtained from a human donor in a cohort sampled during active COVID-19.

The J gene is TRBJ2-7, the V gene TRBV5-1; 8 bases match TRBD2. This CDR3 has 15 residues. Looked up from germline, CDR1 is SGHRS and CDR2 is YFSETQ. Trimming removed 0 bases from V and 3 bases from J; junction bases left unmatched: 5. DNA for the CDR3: TGCGCCAGCAGCTTGGGGAGCGGGGGAGTCTACGAGCAGTACTTC. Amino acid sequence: CASSLGSGGVYEQYF.

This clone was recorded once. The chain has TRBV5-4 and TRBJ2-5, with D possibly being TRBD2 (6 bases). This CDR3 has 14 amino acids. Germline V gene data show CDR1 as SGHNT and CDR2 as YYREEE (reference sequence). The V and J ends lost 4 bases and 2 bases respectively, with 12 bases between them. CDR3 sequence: CASSHSGTQETQYF. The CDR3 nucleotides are TGTGCCAGCAGCCACTCCGGGACTCAAGAGACCCAGTACTTC. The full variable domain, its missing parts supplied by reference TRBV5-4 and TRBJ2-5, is ETGVTQSPTHLIKTRGQQVTLRCSSQSGHNTVSWYQQALGQGPQFIFQYYREEENGRGNFPPRFSGLQFPNYSSELNVNALELDDSALYLCASSHSGTQETQYFGPGTRLLVL.